A selection of T cell receptor beta chains follows, all from one sample in a study of cytomegalovirus exposure and HLA in healthy donors. Sequencing used immunoSEQ multiplex PCR; TCRdb keeps in-frame clones, though not all of them. Altogether approximately 270,000 clones are present, 75% to 90% being singletons, with the ten largest covering 0.3%. Sequencing was performed on PBMCs. The receptor source for this set is a girl aged 2 to 9 in good health and CMV-seronegative. The CDR3 runs from the conserved cysteine through the conserved F or W. Fields, in order: V gene, clone size, D gene, J gene, CDR3 protein, CDR3 DNA. D genes are given only for firm matches. A row's size may be missing; if present it is once, few, many or a size class.

>TRBV14|NA|NA|TRBJ2-7
CASSQGFFPRDYEQYF
TGTGCCAGCAGCCAAGGATTTTTCCCGAGGGACTACGAGCAGTACTTC
>TRBV5-1|NA|NA|TRBJ2-4
CASSLTRLGDTIAKNIQYF
TGCGCCAGCAGCTTGACTAGGCTTGGGGATACCATAGCCAAAAACATTCAGTACTTC
>TRBV9|once|TRBD2|TRBJ2-5
CASSLSGTETQYF
TGTGCCAGCAGTCTTAGCGGGACAGAGACCCAGTACTTC
>TRBV10-3|NA|NA|TRBJ2-2
CAIPTANTGELFF
TGTGCCATCCCGACAGCAAACACCGGGGAGCTGTTTTTT
>TRBV7-2|once|NA|TRBJ1-1
CASERGAFF
TGTGCCAGCGAACGCGGAGCTTTCTTT
>TRBV5-6|NA|NA|TRBJ1-2
CASSLGQSLYGYTF
TGTGCCAGCAGCCTTGGACAGTCGCTCTATGGCTACACCTTC
>TRBV5-1|NA|TRBD1|TRBJ2-7
CASSLVEGAVYEQYF
TGCGCCAGCAGCTTGGTTGAGGGGGCGGTTTACGAGCAGTACTTC
>TRBV28|NA|TRBD2|TRBJ2-3
CASKLAGGQTDTQYF
TGTGCCAGCAAACTAGCGGGAGGGCAGACAGATACGCAGTATTTT
>TRBV19|NA|NA|TRBJ1-5
CASTPPAGRFSNQPQHF
TGTGCCAGTACCCCCCCCGCAGGAAGATTTAGCAATCAGCCCCAGCATTTT
>TRBV5-1|NA|NA|TRBJ1-1
CASSQGHSEAFF
TGCGCCAGCAGCCAGGGACACAGTGAAGCTTTCTTT
>TRBV30|NA|NA|TRBJ2-5
CAWQGSLQETQYF
TGTGCCTGGCAGGGCTCGTTACAAGAGACCCAGTACTTC
>TRBV5-7|NA|NA|TRBJ1-2
CASSLQGLVIYGYTF
TGTGCCAGCAGCCTACAGGGCCTGGTCATATATGGCTACACCTTC
>TRBV7-8|NA|NA|TRBJ2-7
CASSRRGRTGTLYEQYF
TGTGCTAGCAGCCGCCGGGGTCGCACAGGGACGTTGTACGAGCAGTACTTC
>TRBV30|NA|NA|TRBJ1-5
CAWSAEGQPQHF
TGTGCCTGGAGTGCTGAGGGTCAGCCCCAGCATTTT
>TRBV10-2|few|NA|TRBJ2-5
CARGDGETQYF
TGCGCCAGAGGGGATGGAGAGACCCAGTACTTC
>TRBV4-2|NA|NA|TRBJ1-1
CASSQDTVGPTPYEAFF
TGTGCCAGCAGCCAAGATACGGTGGGGCCGACCCCGTATGAAGCTTTCTTT
>TRBV7-3|few|TRBD2|TRBJ2-3
CASSPRGEGPDTQYF
TGTGCCAGCAGCCCGCGGGGGGAAGGTCCAGATACGCAGTATTTT